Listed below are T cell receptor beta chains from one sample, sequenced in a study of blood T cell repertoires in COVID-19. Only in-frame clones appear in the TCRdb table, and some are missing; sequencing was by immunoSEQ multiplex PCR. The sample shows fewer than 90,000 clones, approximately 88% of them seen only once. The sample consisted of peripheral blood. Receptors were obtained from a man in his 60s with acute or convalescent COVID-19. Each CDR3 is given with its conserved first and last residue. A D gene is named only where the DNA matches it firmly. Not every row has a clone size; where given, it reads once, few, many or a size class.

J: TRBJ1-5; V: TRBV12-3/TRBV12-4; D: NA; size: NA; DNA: TGTGCCAGCAGTTTTAGCGGCAATCAGCCCCAGCATTTT; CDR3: CASSFSGNQPQHF
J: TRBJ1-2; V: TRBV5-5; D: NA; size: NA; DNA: TGTGCCAGCAGCTTGGTTGGGGCGCCTAACTATGGCTACACCTTC; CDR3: CASSLVGAPNYGYTF
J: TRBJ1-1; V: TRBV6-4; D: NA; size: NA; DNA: TGTGCCAGCAGTGACCCTTATTCTGAAGCTTTCTTT; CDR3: CASSDPYSEAFF
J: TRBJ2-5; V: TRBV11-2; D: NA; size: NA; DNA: TGTGCCAGCAGCTTAGCATCAGAGACCCAGTACTTC; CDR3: CASSLASETQYF
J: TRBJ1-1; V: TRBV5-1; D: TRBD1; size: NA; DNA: TGCGCCAGCAACGGACAGGGAGGGAACACTGAAGCTTTCTTT; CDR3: CASNGQGGNTEAFF
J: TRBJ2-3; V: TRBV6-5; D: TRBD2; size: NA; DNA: TGTGCCAGCAGTATAGCGGGAGGAGATACGCAGTATTTT; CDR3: CASSIAGGDTQYF
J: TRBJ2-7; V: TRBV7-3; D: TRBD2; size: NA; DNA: TGTGCCAGCAGCTTGGACCCTAGCGGGAGCTACGAGCAGTACTTC; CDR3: CASSLDPSGSYEQYF
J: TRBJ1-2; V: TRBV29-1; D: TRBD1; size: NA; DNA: TGCAGCGTTGGGGACAGGGGGCTTAACTATGGCTACACCTTC; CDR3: CSVGDRGLNYGYTF
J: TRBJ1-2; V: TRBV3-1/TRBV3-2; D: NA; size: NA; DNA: TGTGCCAGCAGCCACTCCCTCGGGGTCTATGGCTACACCTTC; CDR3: CASSHSLGVYGYTF
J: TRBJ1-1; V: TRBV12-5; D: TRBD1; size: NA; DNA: TGTGCAGACAGGGGGCTATATGGGACTGAAGCTTTCTTT; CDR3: CADRGLYGTEAFF
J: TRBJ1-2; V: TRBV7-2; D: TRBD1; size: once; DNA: TGTGCCAGCAGCCTCGGCCAGGGGGCGGGCGGCTACACCTTC; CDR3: CASSLGQGAGGYTF
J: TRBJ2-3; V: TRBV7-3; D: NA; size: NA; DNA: TGTGCCAGCAGCCAAGGCGGGGATAGAACAGATACGCAGTATTTT; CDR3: CASSQGGDRTDTQYF
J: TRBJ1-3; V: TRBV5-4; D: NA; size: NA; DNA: TGTGCCAGCAGCTTGGGGGTAGGACAGCAAAACACCATATATTTT; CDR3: CASSLGVGQQNTIYF
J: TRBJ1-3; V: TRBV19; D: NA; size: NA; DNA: TGTGCCAGTAGTATGAACCAGGGGCTCGGTAACACCATATATTTT; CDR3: CASSMNQGLGNTIYF
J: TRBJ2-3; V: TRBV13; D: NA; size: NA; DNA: TGTGCCAGCAGCCCCGTGGGGGCCACAGATACGCAGTATTTT; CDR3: CASSPVGATDTQYF
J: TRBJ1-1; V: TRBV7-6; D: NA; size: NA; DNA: TGTGCCAGCAAGTTGCAGGACATCATGAACACTGAAGCTTTCTTT; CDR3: CASKLQDIMNTEAFF
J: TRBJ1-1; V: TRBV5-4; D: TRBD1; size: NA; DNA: TGTGCCAGCAGCCCGGCTCTGGGACAGGGTCTTGAAGCTTTCTTT; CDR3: CASSPALGQGLEAFF
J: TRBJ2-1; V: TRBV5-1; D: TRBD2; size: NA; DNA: TGCGCCAGCAGCATGGGGACTAGCGGGAACTACAATGAGCAGTTCTTC; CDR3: CASSMGTSGNYNEQFF
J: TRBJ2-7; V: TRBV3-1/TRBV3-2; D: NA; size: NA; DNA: TGTGCCAGCAGCCAAGGCCCCCTAGGGCAGTACTTC; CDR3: CASSQGPLGQYF
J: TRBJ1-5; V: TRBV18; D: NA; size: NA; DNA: TGTGCCAGCTCACCACTGACAGGCGATCAGCCCCAGCATTTT; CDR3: CASSPLTGDQPQHF
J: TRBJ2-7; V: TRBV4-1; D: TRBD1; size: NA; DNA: TGCGCCAGCAGCCAATCTCCTCCCGGGACAGGGAACAGCGAGCAGTACTTC; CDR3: CASSQSPPGTGNSEQYF
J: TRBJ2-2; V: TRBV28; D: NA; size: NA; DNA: TGTGCCAGCATCCGGGAAGCCACCGGGGAGCTGTTTTTT; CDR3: CASIREATGELFF
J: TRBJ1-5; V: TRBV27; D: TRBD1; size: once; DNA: TGTGCCAGCAGCCGCATCGGACAGGGAAATCAGCCCCAGCATTTT; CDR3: CASSRIGQGNQPQHF